The T cell receptor (beta chain) under discussion was sequenced for a study of siplizumab effects on memory and regulatory T cells. Overall study results and limits: Unstimulated subsets captured only a minor fraction of alloreactive clones. It was never confirmed that proliferating Tregs from siplizumab cultures were suppressive.

Around 96,000 TCR templates underwent assay in each sample. Using immunoSEQ multiplex PCR, the repertoire was profiled, and TCRdb retains in-frame clones only, with some absent. The sample consists of under 100,000 clones, roughly 94% of them appearing once. V was pared by 2 bases and J by 2 bases, with 7 bases between. The CDR3 has 13 amino acids. Germline V gene lookup returns CDR1 MDHEN and CDR2 SYDVKM. About this clone: Its antigen remains unknown.

V is TRBV28 and J is TRBJ2-7; no reliable D call. The clonotype originates from a human donor in good health. Sequencing was performed on non-Treg CD4+ T cells sorted from blood. The CDR3 coding sequence is TGTGCCAGCAGTTTACCGTCCACCTACGAGCAGTACTTC. It translates to CASSLPSTYEQYF. Complete variable domain (other parts from reference TRBV28 and TRBJ2-7): DVKVTQSSRYLVKRTGEKVFLECVQDMDHENMFWYRQDPGLGLRLIYFSYDVKMKEKGDIPEGYSVSREKKERFSLILESASTNQTSMYLCASSLPSTYEQYFGPGTRLTVT.